The 24 T cell receptor beta chains below come from one sample, sequenced in a study of blood T cell repertoires in COVID-19. Measured with immunoSEQ multiplex PCR; TCRdb has only the in-frame clones, and not every one. The repertoire includes 200,000 to 300,000 clones, about 89% of them detected once, and over 4% sits in the top ten. The sample was PBMCs or T cells enriched from blood (not recorded which). Source of these receptors: a woman in her twenties or thirties who had recovered from COVID-19.

This chain links TRBV15 with TRBJ1-2; D is ambiguous. V was shortened by 1 base and J by 4 bases, with 16 bases between the two germline ends. Germline V lookup: CDR1 LNHNV, CDR2 YYDKDF (reference sequence). This CDR3 spans 16 amino acids. The DNA for the CDR3 is TGTGCCACCAGCAGAGGTGTGAGTGAAACCATCTATGGCTACACCTTC. Its protein product is CATSRGVSETIYGYTF.

The chain links TRBV4-2 to TRBJ1-1; tentatively, D is TRBD1 (5 bases). CDR1 is LGHNA and CDR2 is YNFKEQ in the germline V gene. The CDR3 totals 16 residues. V gave up 1 base and J gave up 0 bases, with 12 bases separating them. The chain's CDR3 is CASSQAGGAMNTEAFF. The CDR3 region has the DNA TGTGCCAGCAGCCAAGCGGGAGGGGCCATGAACACTGAAGCTTTCTTT.

The chain recombines TRBV6-2 or TRBV6-3 with TRBJ1-1; D is uncertain. Germline CDR1 reads MNHEY; CDR2 reads SVGEGT. V lost 2 bases and J lost 5, with 12 bases in between. The CDR3 consists of 14 residues. The CDR3 here is CASSYTDGLTEAFF. As DNA, the CDR3 is TGTGCCAGCAGTTACACCGACGGGTTGACTGAAGCTTTCTTT.

The chain joins TRBV5-1 to TRBJ2-5; 9 nucleotides align to TRBD2. The V segment lost 3 bases and the J segment 2 bases; nucleotides outside the gene matches: 5. Looked up from germline, CDR1 is SGHRS and CDR2 is YFSETQ. This CDR3 region has 15 residues. The CDR3 DNA follows: TGCGCCAGCAGCTGGACTAGCGCGCTGCAAGAGACCCAGTACTTC. Its translation is CASSWTSALQETQYF.

The chain employs TRBV10-3 and TRBJ1-1; perhaps TRBD1 as D (6 bases). V gave up 6 bases and J gave up 7 bases, with 18 bases separating them. The CDR3 extends over 14 amino acids. Germline-derived CDR1 and CDR2 are ENHRY and SYGVKD. The CDR3 loop reads CAISGIGQSFEAFF. The CDR3 coding sequence is TGTGCCATCAGCGGAATCGGACAGTCCTTTGAAGCTTTCTTT.

The chain combines TRBV2 with TRBJ1-2, with 8 bases lining up with TRBD1. V was pared by 6 bases and J by 6 bases, with 9 bases of the junction left unmatched. Germline loops: CDR1 SNHLY, CDR2 FYNNEI. This CDR3 is 14 amino acids long. The CDR3 DNA reads as TGTGCCAGCAGCCCGACAGGGGTTACGAATGGCTACACCTTC. As protein: CASSPTGVTNGYTF.

The rearrangement links TRBV4-1 to TRBJ1-2, with 7 bases that match TRBD1. The germline CDR1 and CDR2 sequences are MGHRA and YSYEKL. J was trimmed by 2 bases and V by 2 bases; bases with no gene match: 5. This CDR3 has 15 amino acids. CDR3 bases: TGCGCCAGCAGCCAACCGACAGGGATGAACTATGGCTACACCTTC. Protein sequence: CASSQPTGMNYGYTF.

The V and J genes are TRBV13 and TRBJ1-1; D gene uncertain. Deletions cut 6 bases from V and 4 bases from J, with 12 bases between. Per the germline V gene, CDR1 is PRHDT and CDR2 is FYEKMQ (reference sequence). The CDR3 is made up of 13 amino acids. CDR3 bases: TGTGCCAGCAGACGCGTCCCCTCCACTGAAGCTTTCTTT. Translating gives CASRRVPSTEAFF.

The J gene is TRBJ1-3, the V gene TRBV19; TRBD1 is a possible D gene (5 bases). The CDR3 sequence is 14 residues long. In germline, CDR1 is LNHDA, CDR2 SQIVND (reference sequence). V lost 6 bases and J lost 1, with 10 bases in between. The CDR3 DNA reads as TGTGCCAGTAGCCAGGGAAGGTCTGGAAACACCATATATTTT. Protein product: CASSQGRSGNTIYF.

The J gene is TRBJ2-3, the V gene TRBV19, with D possibly being TRBD1 (5 bases). The CDR3 runs 15 residues. V lost 3 bases, J lost 7 bases, and 17 bases lay in between. Germline loops: CDR1 LNHDA, CDR2 SQIVND (reference sequence). CDR3 DNA sequence: TGTGCCAGTAGTATGGGGCGGATATCGAGGAATACGCAGTATTTT. Translated, it gives CASSMGRISRNTQYF.

The CDR3 spells CASSLARGTGGTDTQYF. The CDR3 bases are TGCGCCAGCAGCTTGGCTCGAGGGACAGGGGGTACAGATACGCAGTATTTT. The chain joins TRBV5-1 to TRBJ2-3; 11 bases fit TRBD1. Trimming at V came to 0 bases and at J to 3 bases, leaving 6 bases not matched to a gene. In germline, CDR1 is SGHRS, CDR2 YFSETQ. This CDR3 spans 17 amino acids.

This chain connects TRBV6-2 or TRBV6-3 to TRBJ1-5; TRBD1 is a possible D gene (5 bases). V lost 8 bases and J 7 bases, leaving 18 bases between the germline ends. The CDR3 covers 14 residues. CDR1 is MNHEY, CDR2 SVGEGT, per germline. The CDR3 sequence is CASGPTGGRQPQHF. The CDR3 region has the DNA TGTGCCAGCGGCCCCACCGGGGGAAGACAGCCCCAGCATTTT.

The gene calls are TRBV29-1 and TRBJ2-2, with D unresolved. Germline V gene data show CDR1 as SQVTM and CDR2 as ANQGSEA. The CDR3 spans 14 residues. Trimming cost V 4 bases and J 0 bases, with 9 bases left between them. The CDR3 DNA reads as TGCAGCGTTGTGGGCCAGTCGAACACCGGGGAGCTGTTTTTT. It yields the protein CSVVGQSNTGELFF.

This chain joins TRBV23-1 and TRBJ1-2; 12 bases fit TRBD1. TRBV23-1 is annotated as an ORF whose role is uncertain. CDR3 length: 18 residues. The V gene end was trimmed by 2 bases and the J gene end by 2 bases; junction bases not matched to a gene: 9. In DNA form, the CDR3 reads TGCGCCAGCAGTCAAGCCCAACCGGGACAGGGGGCGAACTATGGCTACACCTTC. It yields the protein CASSQAQPGQGANYGYTF.

This rearrangement joins TRBV6-1 to TRBJ1-2, with 8 bases lining up with TRBD1. J was trimmed by 3 bases and V by 2 bases; bases with no gene match: 2. Germline lookup yields CDR1 MNHNS and CDR2 SASEGT. The CDR3 sequence is 14 residues long. The CDR3: CASSETGGDYGYTF. Written as DNA, the CDR3 is TGTGCCAGCAGTGAAACAGGGGGTGACTATGGCTACACCTTC.

The chain employs TRBV14 and TRBJ1-6, with unresolved D. CDR3 length: 17 residues. V was clipped by 0 bases and J by 9 bases, with 18 bases between them. Germline CDR1 reads SGHDN; CDR2 reads FVKESK. The DNA for the CDR3 is TGTGCCAGCAGCCAAGAGGTCGGGAGCCCGGGTCGTTCACCCCTCCACTTT. The encoded protein is CASSQEVGSPGRSPLHF.

The CDR3: CATSDSGTSGRTYNEQFF. DNA of the CDR3: TGTGCCACCAGTGACTCCGGGACTAGCGGGAGGACGTACAATGAGCAGTTCTTC. This chain links TRBV24-1 with TRBJ2-1; TRBD2 aligns across 15 bases. The CDR3 sequence is 18 residues long. Germline-derived CDR1 and CDR2 are KGHDR and SFDVKD. Losses at the gene ends were 4 bases for V and 4 bases for J; bases not matched to a gene: 7.

The chain combines TRBV30 with TRBJ1-2; TRBD1 matches 7 bases. Looked up from germline, CDR1 is GTSNPN and CDR2 is SVGIG (reference sequence). With 5 bases clipped from V and 4 bases from J, the junction kept 4 bases outside the gene matches. The CDR3 is 12 residues long. The chain's CDR3 is CAWETGSYGYTF. CDR3 bases: TGTGCCTGGGAGACAGGGTCCTATGGCTACACCTTC.

V gene TRBV10-3 combines with J gene TRBJ2-2, with D possibly matching TRBD1 (5 bases). Germline-derived CDR1 and CDR2 are ENHRY and SYGVKD. The CDR3 sequence is 15 residues long. Trimming removed 3 bases from V and 7 bases from J, with 15 bases in between. The CDR3 bases are TGTGCCATCAGTGATTTGGGGAAAAGGGGCGGGGAGCTGTTTTTT. Translated, it gives CAISDLGKRGGELFF.

The genes are TRBV5-5 and TRBJ1-5; no clear D gene. Trimming took off 3 bases at V and 0 bases at J, with 10 bases between the two ends. In germline, CDR1 is SGHKS, CDR2 YYEKEE (reference sequence). The CDR3 has 15 amino acids. In DNA form, the CDR3 reads TGTGCCAGCAGCTCCTCGGGGATTAGCAATCAGCCCCAGCATTTT. Translating it yields CASSSSGISNQPQHF. The full variable domain, rest sourced from reference TRBV5-5 and TRBJ1-5, is DAGVTQSPTHLIKTRGQQVTLRCSPISGHKSVSWYQQVLGQGPQFIFQYYEKEERGRGNFPDRFSARQFPNYSSELNVNALLLGDSALYLCASSSSGISNQPQHFGDGTRLSIL.

The rearrangement uses TRBV28 and TRBJ2-1; possible D gene TRBD2, 5 bases. V lost 5 bases and J lost 2, with 10 bases in between. CDR1 is MDHEN and CDR2 is SYDVKM in the germline V gene. CDR3 length: 14 amino acids. As DNA, the CDR3 is TGTGCCAGCAGTCTACCAGCGGCCTACAATGAGCAGTTCTTC. Translation gives CASSLPAAYNEQFF.

This clone was observed a single time. The chain uses TRBV13 and TRBJ2-3, with 9 bases that match TRBD2. The J segment lost 4 bases and the V segment lost 10 bases, leaving 12 bases of the junction unmatched. The CDR3 contains 15 residues. Looked up from germline, CDR1 is PRHDT and CDR2 is FYEKMQ (reference sequence). This chain's CDR3 is CATTVRGRAADTQYF. CDR3 nucleotides: TGTGCCACGACGGTCCGCGGGAGGGCCGCAGATACGCAGTATTTT.

The chain joins TRBV6-2 or TRBV6-3 to TRBJ2-5, with D possibly matching TRBD2 (6 bases). Germline V gene sequence: CDR1 MNHEY, CDR2 SVGEGT. Trimming stripped 4 bases from V and 7 bases from J, with 13 bases between. The CDR3 has 13 amino acids. The CDR3 DNA sequence: TGTGCCAGCAGTTTGGGACTCCAGGGGACCCAGTACTTC. Its translation: CASSLGLQGTQYF.

This clone is a singleton in its sample. The V and J genes are TRBV9 and TRBJ1-1; 8 positions agree with TRBD1. V shed 0 bases, J shed 4 bases, and the junction held 8 bases outside the gene matches. The length of the CDR3 is 16 residues. Germline V gene lookup returns CDR1 SGDLS and CDR2 YYNGEE. CDR3 bases: TGTGCCAGCAGCGTAGGCCCCAGACAGGGGAGCACTGAAGCTTTCTTT. Translated: CASSVGPRQGSTEAFF. The entire variable domain, with the rest obtained from reference TRBV9 and TRBJ1-1, is as follows: DSGVTQTPKHLITATGQRVTLRCSPRSGDLSVYWYQQSLDQGLQFLIQYYNGEERAKGNILERFSAQQFPDLHSELNLSSLELGDSALYFCASSVGPRQGSTEAFFGQGTRLTVV.